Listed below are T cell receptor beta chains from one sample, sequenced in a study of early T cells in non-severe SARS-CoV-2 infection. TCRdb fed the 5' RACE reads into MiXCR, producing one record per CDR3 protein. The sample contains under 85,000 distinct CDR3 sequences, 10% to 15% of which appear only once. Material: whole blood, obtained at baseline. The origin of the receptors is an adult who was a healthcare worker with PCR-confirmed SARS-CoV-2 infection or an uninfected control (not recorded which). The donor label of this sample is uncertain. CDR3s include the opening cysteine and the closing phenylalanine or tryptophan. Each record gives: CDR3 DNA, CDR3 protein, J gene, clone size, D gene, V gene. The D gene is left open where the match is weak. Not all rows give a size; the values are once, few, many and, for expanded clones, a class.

CDR3 DNA: TGTGCCAGCAGCTTAAATACTGGGCCGGAGAAGTCCTACAATGAGCAGTTCTTC
CDR3 protein: CASSLNTGPEKSYNEQFF
J gene: TRBJ2-1
clone size: few
D gene: .
V gene: TRBV7-3

CDR3 DNA: TGTGCCAGCGCCCCGGGACAGGGTGTTTCCGAGCAGTACTTC
CDR3 protein: CASAPGQGVSEQYF
J gene: TRBJ2-7
clone size: few
D gene: TRBD1
V gene: TRBV12-3/TRBV12-4

CDR3 DNA: TGCGCCAGCAGCCAAGTTGGGGGCCAATATGGCTACACCTTC
CDR3 protein: CASSQVGGQYGYTF
J gene: TRBJ1-2
clone size: many
D gene: .
V gene: TRBV4-3

CDR3 DNA: TGTGCCAGCAGCGCCGGGGATACGCAGTATTTT
CDR3 protein: CASSAGDTQYF
J gene: TRBJ2-3
clone size: .
D gene: .
V gene: TRBV9

CDR3 DNA: TGTGCCAGCATTGAGTCTGGGGGATACAATGAGCAGTTCTTC
CDR3 protein: CASIESGGYNEQFF
J gene: TRBJ2-1
clone size: many
D gene: .
V gene: TRBV6-6

CDR3 DNA: TGTGCCAGCAGCCAGGGGGGCGCTCCCTATGGCTACACCTTC
CDR3 protein: CASSQGGAPYGYTF
J gene: TRBJ1-2
clone size: .
D gene: .
V gene: TRBV3-1

CDR3 DNA: TGTGCCAGCTCACCACTTCTCCGGGACAGGAGGGGCTACACCTTC
CDR3 protein: CASSPLLRDRRGYTF
J gene: TRBJ1-2
clone size: .
D gene: TRBD1
V gene: TRBV18

CDR3 DNA: TGCAGCGTTGTGACAGTTCATGGCTACACCTTC
CDR3 protein: CSVVTVHGYTF
J gene: TRBJ1-2
clone size: .
D gene: .
V gene: TRBV29-1

CDR3 DNA: TGTGCCAGCAGCTTGGGGGGCCAAGAGACCCAGTACTTC
CDR3 protein: CASSLGGQETQYF
J gene: TRBJ2-5
clone size: .
D gene: .
V gene: TRBV7-3

CDR3 DNA: TGCAGTGCTTTAGCGGGGAATATATACGAGCAGTACTTC
CDR3 protein: CSALAGNIYEQYF
J gene: TRBJ2-7
clone size: few
D gene: TRBD2
V gene: TRBV20-1

CDR3 DNA: TGCGCCAGCAGCCGACAGGGGGAGTTTGAAGCTTTCTTT
CDR3 protein: CASSRQGEFEAFF
J gene: TRBJ1-1
clone size: .
D gene: TRBD1
V gene: TRBV5-1

CDR3 DNA: TGTGCCAGCAGCTTAGGACAGGGGAGTTCCTACGAGCAGTACTTC
CDR3 protein: CASSLGQGSSYEQYF
J gene: TRBJ2-7
clone size: few
D gene: TRBD1
V gene: TRBV7-7

CDR3 DNA: TGTGCCAGCAGCTTAGGGGCGTACGAGCAGTACTTC
CDR3 protein: CASSLGAYEQYF
J gene: TRBJ2-7
clone size: many
D gene: .
V gene: TRBV11-2

CDR3 DNA: TGTGCCAGCAGCTTAGAGGGGAGACACCTGCACTTC
CDR3 protein: CASSLEGRHLHF
J gene: TRBJ2-5
clone size: .
D gene: .
V gene: TRBV11-3

CDR3 DNA: TGCAGCGTTGGGGACTTTAACTCCTACGAGCAGTACTTC
CDR3 protein: CSVGDFNSYEQYF
J gene: TRBJ2-7
clone size: .
D gene: .
V gene: TRBV29-1

CDR3 DNA: TGTGCCAGCAGCTTCTTGGGGGAAAACACCGGGGAGCTGTTTTTT
CDR3 protein: CASSFLGENTGELFF
J gene: TRBJ2-2
clone size: .
D gene: .
V gene: TRBV5-5

CDR3 DNA: TGTGCCAGCATCCCTACCACCCTCAGGGCGCCGACTGAAGCTTTCTTT
CDR3 protein: CASIPTTLRAPTEAFF
J gene: TRBJ1-1
clone size: .
D gene: .
V gene: TRBV27

CDR3 DNA: TGCAGTGCTAGGGACAGCAGCTCCTCCTACGAGCAGTACTTC
CDR3 protein: CSARDSSSSYEQYF
J gene: TRBJ2-7
clone size: .
D gene: .
V gene: TRBV20-1

CDR3 DNA: TGCGCCAGCAGCTTGGACAACCGACAGTTCTTC
CDR3 protein: CASSLDNRQFF
J gene: TRBJ2-1
clone size: many
D gene: .
V gene: TRBV5-1

CDR3 DNA: TGCGCCAGCAGCTTAAGGGACAGGGGGCTTGAAAAACTGTTTTTT
CDR3 protein: CASSLRDRGLEKLFF
J gene: TRBJ1-4
clone size: .
D gene: TRBD1
V gene: TRBV5-1

CDR3 DNA: TGTGCCAGCAGCTCCGAAGACAATGAGCAGTTCTTC
CDR3 protein: CASSSEDNEQFF
J gene: TRBJ2-1
clone size: once
D gene: .
V gene: TRBV13

CDR3 DNA: TGTGCCAGCTCACCAGATCCAGGGGGCAATCAGCCCCAGCATTTT
CDR3 protein: CASSPDPGGNQPQHF
J gene: TRBJ1-5
clone size: .
D gene: .
V gene: TRBV18

CDR3 DNA: TGTGCCAGCAGCCGCGCTGACAACCGCTATGGCTACACCTTC
CDR3 protein: CASSRADNRYGYTF
J gene: TRBJ1-2
clone size: few
D gene: .
V gene: TRBV7-9

CDR3 DNA: TGCGCCAGCAGCCCCCTAGGGGGCCGAGTGATTTACAATGAGCAGTTCTTC
CDR3 protein: CASSPLGGRVIYNEQFF
J gene: TRBJ2-1
clone size: .
D gene: TRBD1
V gene: TRBV5-1

CDR3 DNA: TGTGCCAGCAGCCAAGCCTGGGCTGGGGCCAACGTCCTGACTTTC
CDR3 protein: CASSQAWAGANVLTF
J gene: TRBJ2-6
clone size: .
D gene: .
V gene: TRBV14

CDR3 DNA: TGTGCCAGCAGAAACCGTGGGGGATCCGGGGAGCTGTTTTTT
CDR3 protein: CASRNRGGSGELFF
J gene: TRBJ2-2
clone size: few
D gene: .
V gene: TRBV13

CDR3 DNA: TGTGCCAGCAGCCTTAGCTGGGATGAGCAGTTCTTC
CDR3 protein: CASSLSWDEQFF
J gene: TRBJ2-1
clone size: .
D gene: .
V gene: TRBV5-5

CDR3 DNA: TGTGCCAGCAGCTTACGGAGTACGAACACTGAAGCTTTCTTT
CDR3 protein: CASSLRSTNTEAFF
J gene: TRBJ1-1
clone size: .
D gene: .
V gene: TRBV11-2

CDR3 DNA: TGTGCCAGCAGCTATGGAGGGACGAACACCGGGGAGCTGTTTTTT
CDR3 protein: CASSYGGTNTGELFF
J gene: TRBJ2-2
clone size: many
D gene: .
V gene: TRBV11-2

CDR3 DNA: TGTGCCAGTAGCCTCGGGACAGGGCGTTGGGAGCAGTACTTC
CDR3 protein: CASSLGTGRWEQYF
J gene: TRBJ2-7
clone size: .
D gene: TRBD1
V gene: TRBV19

CDR3 DNA: TGTGCCAGCAGCCGACAGGGTGGGATGAACACTGAAGCTTTCTTT
CDR3 protein: CASSRQGGMNTEAFF
J gene: TRBJ1-1
clone size: few
D gene: TRBD1
V gene: TRBV7-6

CDR3 DNA: TGCAGTGCTAGAGGGGCTAGCGGGGAGCTGTTTTTT
CDR3 protein: CSARGASGELFF
J gene: TRBJ2-2
clone size: .
D gene: .
V gene: TRBV20-1

CDR3 DNA: TGTGCCAGCAGCGTAGATGGAGGGGACTATTCACCCCTCCACTTT
CDR3 protein: CASSVDGGDYSPLHF
J gene: TRBJ1-6
clone size: .
D gene: .
V gene: TRBV9

CDR3 DNA: TGCGCCAGCAGCCCCGACGGGGGATACATGAACACTGAAGCTTTCTTT
CDR3 protein: CASSPDGGYMNTEAFF
J gene: TRBJ1-1
clone size: few
D gene: .
V gene: TRBV4-1

CDR3 DNA: TGTGCCAGCAGCTTAGGAGTGGGGTACACAGATACGCAGTATTTT
CDR3 protein: CASSLGVGYTDTQYF
J gene: TRBJ2-3
clone size: few
D gene: .
V gene: TRBV7-2

CDR3 DNA: TGCGCCAGCAGCTTACAGGGATCAAATGAAAAACTGTTTTTT
CDR3 protein: CASSLQGSNEKLFF
J gene: TRBJ1-4
clone size: many
D gene: .
V gene: TRBV5-1

CDR3 DNA: TGCAGTGCTAGAGCTCAGGGGAGCTTGAGCAGCTCCTACGAGCAGTACTTC
CDR3 protein: CSARAQGSLSSSYEQYF
J gene: TRBJ2-7
clone size: .
D gene: .
V gene: TRBV20-1

CDR3 DNA: TGTGCCAGCAGTCCTCAGGGGGACCTAAATTCACCCCTCCACTTT
CDR3 protein: CASSPQGDLNSPLHF
J gene: TRBJ1-6
clone size: many
D gene: TRBD1
V gene: TRBV6-6

CDR3 DNA: TGTGCCAGCAGTTATAGCGGGTTCTCCTACAATGAGCAGTTCTTC
CDR3 protein: CASSYSGFSYNEQFF
J gene: TRBJ2-1
clone size: .
D gene: TRBD2
V gene: TRBV12-3/TRBV12-4

CDR3 DNA: TGCAGCGCTATAGTGAACACCGGGGAGCTGTTTTTT
CDR3 protein: CSAIVNTGELFF
J gene: TRBJ2-2
clone size: few
D gene: .
V gene: TRBV29-1

CDR3 DNA: TGTGCCAGCAGGGAGGCGGGAACCGATACGCAGTATTTT
CDR3 protein: CASREAGTDTQYF
J gene: TRBJ2-3
clone size: .
D gene: .
V gene: TRBV7-9

CDR3 DNA: TGTGCCAGCTCACCAAATGCGGACAGGGACGGCGAAAAACTGTTTTTT
CDR3 protein: CASSPNADRDGEKLFF
J gene: TRBJ1-4
clone size: .
D gene: TRBD1
V gene: TRBV18

CDR3 DNA: TGCGCCAGCAGCCCTTACCAGGGCCCAGGCGAGCAGTACTTC
CDR3 protein: CASSPYQGPGEQYF
J gene: TRBJ2-7
clone size: .
D gene: .
V gene: TRBV4-3

CDR3 DNA: TGTGCCAGCAGCTCGGAAGTGGACGAGCAGTACTTC
CDR3 protein: CASSSEVDEQYF
J gene: TRBJ2-7
clone size: .
D gene: .
V gene: TRBV7-8

CDR3 DNA: TGCAGTGCTAGCCCGGGACTAGCGAAGGAGCAGTACTTC
CDR3 protein: CSASPGLAKEQYF
J gene: TRBJ2-7
clone size: few
D gene: TRBD2
V gene: TRBV20-1

CDR3 DNA: TGTGCCAGCAGAACGGAGGGGGCTCACTATGGCTACACCTTC
CDR3 protein: CASRTEGAHYGYTF
J gene: TRBJ1-2
clone size: .
D gene: TRBD1
V gene: TRBV6-1

CDR3 DNA: TGTGCCAGCAGCCAAGATGGGAGTGGGTACCTCAGGAGATTCTTC
CDR3 protein: CASSQDGSGYLRRFF
J gene: TRBJ2-1
clone size: .
D gene: .
V gene: TRBV14

CDR3 DNA: TGTGCCAGCAGCGTAAGCGGGACTCGATACTACGAGCAGTACTTC
CDR3 protein: CASSVSGTRYYEQYF
J gene: TRBJ2-7
clone size: many
D gene: TRBD2
V gene: TRBV9

CDR3 DNA: TGTGCCAGCAGCTATACCAGGGACATCCTCAACTATGGCTACACCTTC
CDR3 protein: CASSYTRDILNYGYTF
J gene: TRBJ1-2
clone size: .
D gene: .
V gene: TRBV7-2

CDR3 DNA: TGCAGTGCTAGCCCTCTAGCGGGGGAAGAGACCCAGTACTTC
CDR3 protein: CSASPLAGEETQYF
J gene: TRBJ2-5
clone size: many
D gene: TRBD2
V gene: TRBV20-1

CDR3 DNA: TGTGCCAGCAGCACCCCCCTCAGGGGGCAGGCAGATACGCAGTATTTT
CDR3 protein: CASSTPLRGQADTQYF
J gene: TRBJ2-3
clone size: .
D gene: TRBD1
V gene: TRBV4-2

CDR3 DNA: TGTGCCAGCAGTGGCGAGACTAGCGGGAGTATCGGCGAGCAGTTCTTC
CDR3 protein: CASSGETSGSIGEQFF
J gene: TRBJ2-1
clone size: .
D gene: TRBD2
V gene: TRBV6-4

CDR3 DNA: TGTGCCAGCACCAGGACAGGGGGCAAGGTTGAAGCTTTCTTT
CDR3 protein: CASTRTGGKVEAFF
J gene: TRBJ1-1
clone size: .
D gene: TRBD1
V gene: TRBV2

CDR3 DNA: TGTGCCAGCAGTGAAGCGCGGGACCGTGTGAACACTGAAGCTTTCTTT
CDR3 protein: CASSEARDRVNTEAFF
J gene: TRBJ1-1
clone size: .
D gene: .
V gene: TRBV6-1

CDR3 DNA: TGTGCCAGCAGCCTCGGGGGAGGTTTAGAAAAACTGTTTTTT
CDR3 protein: CASSLGGGLEKLFF
J gene: TRBJ1-4
clone size: many
D gene: .
V gene: TRBV7-6